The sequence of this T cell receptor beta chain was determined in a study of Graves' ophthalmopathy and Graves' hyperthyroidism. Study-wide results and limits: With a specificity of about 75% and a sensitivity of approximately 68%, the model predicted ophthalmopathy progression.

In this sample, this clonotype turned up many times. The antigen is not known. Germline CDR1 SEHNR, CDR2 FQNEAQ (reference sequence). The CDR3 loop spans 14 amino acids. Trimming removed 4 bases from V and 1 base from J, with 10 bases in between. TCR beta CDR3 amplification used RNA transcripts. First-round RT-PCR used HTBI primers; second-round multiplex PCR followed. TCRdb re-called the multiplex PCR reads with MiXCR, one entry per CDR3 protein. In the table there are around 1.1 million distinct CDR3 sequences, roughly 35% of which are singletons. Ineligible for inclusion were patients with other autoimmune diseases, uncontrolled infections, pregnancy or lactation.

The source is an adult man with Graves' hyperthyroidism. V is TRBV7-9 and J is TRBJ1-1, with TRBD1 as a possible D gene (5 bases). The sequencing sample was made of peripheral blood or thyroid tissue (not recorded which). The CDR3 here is CASSSQQANTEAFF. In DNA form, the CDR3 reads TGTGCCAGCAGCTCTCAACAGGCGAACACTGAAGCTTTCTTT.